These 18 T cell receptor beta chains came from one sample sequenced in a study of OX40 agonist ivuxolimab in advanced cancers. Clones were read by immunoSEQ multiplex PCR, and TCRdb kept only the in-frame ones, dropping some. The sample holds about 80,000 clones, roughly 92% seen once. The starting material was CD4+ or CD8+ T cells sorted from blood, obtained in a trial of the OX40 agonist ivuxolimab. These receptors were taken from an adult with an advanced solid tumor such as melanoma, head and neck, liver or kidney cancer.

This clone was observed a single time. The chain couples TRBV5-1 to TRBJ2-7, with D perhaps being TRBD1 or TRBD2 (5 bases each). The germline V gene encodes CDR1 SGHRS and CDR2 YFSETQ. Deletions cut 4 bases from V and 2 bases from J, with 16 bases between. There are 15 residues in the CDR3. As DNA, the CDR3 is TGCGCCAGCAGCCCGGCCCCCCAGGGAGCCTACGAGCAGTACTTC. Its protein product is CASSPAPQGAYEQYF.

The chain uses TRBV4-3 and TRBJ2-1; 7 nucleotides agree with TRBD2. J gave up 7 bases and V 4 bases, and 1 base lay outside the gene matches. This CDR3 is built from 12 residues. CDR1 is LGHNA and CDR2 is YSLEER in the germline V gene. The CDR3 region is CASSRGSNEQFF. In DNA form, the CDR3 reads TGCGCCAGCAGCCGCGGGAGTAATGAGCAGTTCTTC.

This clone was seen a handful of times. The chain joins TRBV4-2 to TRBJ1-4; possibly TRBD1 for D (6 bases). The germline CDR1 and CDR2 sequences are LGHNA and YNFKEQ. This CDR3 is 18 amino acids long. Trimming took off 5 bases at V and 0 bases at J, with 19 bases between the two ends. The CDR3 sequence: CASSASWGRGTTNEKLFF. The CDR3 DNA sequence: TGTGCCAGCAGCGCAAGCTGGGGGCGCGGGACAACTAATGAAAAACTGTTTTTT.

This clone showed up just once. This chain connects TRBV30 to TRBJ1-2; D is uncertain. Looked up from germline, CDR1 is GTSNPN and CDR2 is SVGIG (reference sequence). The CDR3 totals 13 residues. The V end was cut by 1 base, the J end by 2 bases, with 8 bases between. This chain's CDR3 is CAWSGSANYGYTF. CDR3 sequence (DNA): TGTGCCTGGAGTGGATCGGCAAACTATGGCTACACCTTC.

The V gene is TRBV14, the J gene TRBJ2-2; 11 bases line up with TRBD1. The ends lost 1 base at V and 4 bases at J; junction bases unmatched: 8. Germline V gene sequence: CDR1 SGHDN, CDR2 FVKESK. The CDR3 runs 18 residues. CDR3 in DNA: TGTGCCAGCAGCCAAGCTCCGGGACAGGGGGGGTTCACCGGGGAGCTGTTTTTT. Translating gives CASSQAPGQGGFTGELFF.

Notes on this clone: Germline and junction disagree at one end, which may indicate a read error. The V gene is TRBV7-7, the J gene TRBJ2-2, with 7 bases lining up with TRBD1. This CDR3 is 15 amino acids long. Looked up from germline, CDR1 is SSHAT and CDR2 is FNYEAQ (reference sequence). As DNA, the CDR3 is TGTGCTAGCAGCTCCCTTCGAGGGGGCTCCGGGGAGCTGTTTTTT. Residues: CASSSLRGGSGELFF.

The chain has TRBV7-6 and TRBJ2-1; the match to TRBD2 covers 10 bases. Unmatched junction bases numbered 4, after V lost 5 bases and J lost 6 bases. Germline V gives CDR1 SGHVS, CDR2 FNYEAQ. This CDR3 is 14 amino acids long. This chain's CDR3 is CASSATSGSNEQFF. In nucleotides, the CDR3 is TGTGCCAGCAGCGCGACTAGCGGGTCCAATGAGCAGTTCTTC.

Concerning this clone: The identical CDR3 is also encoded by other nucleotide sequences in the sample. The chain recombines TRBV11-2 with TRBJ1-1; tentative D call: TRBD1 (5 bases). This CDR3 region has 14 residues. Germline lookup yields CDR1 SGHAT and CDR2 FQNNGV. V was clipped by 0 bases and J by 6 bases, with 11 bases between them. CDR3 DNA: TGTGCCAGCAGCTTAGATCTGGGGGATTCTGAAGCTTTCTTT. It yields the protein CASSLDLGDSEAFF.

This chain connects TRBV5-6 to TRBJ1-6; D might be TRBD1 (5 bases). The V and J ends lost 3 bases and 0 bases respectively, with 16 bases between them. The germline V gene has CDR1 SGHDT and CDR2 YYEEEE. The CDR3 is 18 amino acids. The CDR3 sequence: CASSSQGLYSSYNSPLHF. The CDR3 bases are TGTGCCAGCAGCTCTCAGGGCCTATACTCCTCCTATAATTCACCCCTCCACTTT.

This chain connects TRBV5-1 to TRBJ2-5; D is possibly TRBD2 (7 bases). The CDR3 runs to 17 residues. CDR1 is SGHRS and CDR2 is YFSETQ in the germline V gene. V lost 5 bases, J lost 1 base, and 21 bases lay in between. The CDR3 DNA is TGCGCCAGCAGTTCCGCCTGGGGCGGGGGCCTCCAAGAGACCCAGTACTTC. It codes for CASSSAWGGGLQETQYF.

This chain connects TRBV2 to TRBJ2-3; D remains unclear. Germline CDR1 SNHLY, CDR2 FYNNEI. This CDR3 spans 15 amino acids. V lost 0 bases to trimming and J lost 1 base, with 8 bases between them. This chain's CDR3 is CASSEAGMGTDTQYF. CDR3 in DNA: TGTGCCAGCAGTGAAGCGGGGATGGGCACAGATACGCAGTATTTT.

The DNA for the CDR3 is TGTGCCAGCAGTCAGGGGGTTGGCACTGAAGCTTTCTTT. Translated, it gives CASSQGVGTEAFF. The J gene is TRBJ1-1, the V gene TRBV7-2, with TRBD1 matching 7 bases. The CDR3 consists of 13 residues. Germline loops: CDR1 SGHTA, CDR2 FQGNSA. With V trimmed by 6 bases and J by 4 bases, 5 bases remained unmatched.

J is TRBJ2-1 and V is TRBV7-2; 7 nucleotides line up with TRBD2. Germline V gives CDR1 SGHTA, CDR2 FQGNSA. V lost 5 bases, J lost 4 bases, and 5 bases stayed unmatched. This CDR3 has 14 amino acids. The CDR3 sequence: CASSPEAGYNEQFF. CDR3 nucleotides: TGTGCCAGCAGCCCCGAAGCGGGGTACAATGAGCAGTTCTTC. Together with reference TRBV7-2 and TRBJ2-1, the CDR3 gives the full variable domain: GAGVSQSPSNKVTEKGKDVELRCDPISGHTALYWYRQSLGQGLEFLIYFQGNSAPDKSGLPSDRFSAERTGGSVSTLTIQRTQQEDSAVYLCASSPEAGYNEQFFGPGTRLTVL.

This chain joins TRBV2 and TRBJ2-6; the D gene is possibly TRBD1 (6 bases). The CDR3 spans 18 residues. Looked up from germline, CDR1 is SNHLY and CDR2 is FYNNEI. V lost 7 bases and J 0 bases, leaving 19 bases between the germline ends. The chain's CDR3 is CASTRLGQSLSGANVLTF. In DNA, the CDR3 is TGTGCCAGCACCAGACTTGGACAGTCCCTCTCTGGGGCCAACGTCCTGACTTTC.

J is TRBJ1-5 and V is TRBV19; no clear D gene. The CDR3 length is 16 residues. CDR1 LNHDA and CDR2 SQIVND come from the germline V gene (reference sequence). Trimming shortened V by 6 bases and J by 2 bases, and 17 bases separated the two germline ends. In DNA, the CDR3 is TGTGCCAGTAGGGACCCGCTTCGAAGGGGCAATCAGCCCCAGCATTTT. This encodes CASRDPLRRGNQPQHF.

This chain links TRBV7-3 with TRBJ2-1; a possible D gene is TRBD1 (6 bases). Germline CDR1 reads SGHTA; CDR2 reads FQGTGA. The V end was cut by 5 bases, the J end by 10 bases, with 12 bases between. The length of the CDR3 is 12 residues. The CDR3 coding sequence is TGTGCCAGCAGCCTCCCAGGGGAGGAGCAGTTCTTC. Protein: CASSLPGEEQFF.

This chain connects TRBV5-1 to TRBJ2-7, with 7 bases aligning to TRBD1. CDR3 size: 15 residues. Germline-derived CDR1 and CDR2 are SGHRS and YFSETQ. V lost 2 bases to trimming and J lost 2 bases; unmatched junction nucleotides: 7. The CDR3: CASSFLTGDTYEQYF. DNA for the CDR3: TGCGCCAGCAGCTTCCTAACAGGGGATACCTACGAGCAGTACTTC.

Comment on this clone: The junction does not match germline at one end; this may be a read error. This chain joins TRBV7-7 and TRBJ2-5; TRBD1 might be the D (6 bases). The CDR3 is 13 amino acids. Germline V gene sequence: CDR1 SSHAT, CDR2 FNYEAQ (reference sequence). The DNA for the CDR3 is TGTGCTAGCAGCCGGGACACCGAAGAGACCCAGTACTTC. It codes for CASSRDTEETQYF.